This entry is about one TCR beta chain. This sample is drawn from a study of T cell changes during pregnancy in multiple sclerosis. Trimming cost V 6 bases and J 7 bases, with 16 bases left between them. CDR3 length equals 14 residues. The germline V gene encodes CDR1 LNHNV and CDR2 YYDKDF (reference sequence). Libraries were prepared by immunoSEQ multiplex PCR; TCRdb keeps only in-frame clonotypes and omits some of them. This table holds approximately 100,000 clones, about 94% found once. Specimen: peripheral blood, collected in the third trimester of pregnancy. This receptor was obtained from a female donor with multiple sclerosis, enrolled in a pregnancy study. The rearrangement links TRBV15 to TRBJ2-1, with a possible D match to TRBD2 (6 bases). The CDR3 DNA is TGTGCCACCAGTAGACTAGAGGTGAAGAATGAGCAGTTCTTC. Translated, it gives CATSRLEVKNEQFF.